This T cell receptor (beta chain) was sequenced in a study of blood T cell repertoires in COVID-19. Some clones are missing from TCRdb's copy, which holds only in-frame ones; the method was immunoSEQ multiplex PCR. The repertoire includes hundreds of thousands of clones, around 88% of them detected once, and roughly 6% sits in the top ten. The sequenced sample was peripheral blood. This receptor was taken from a woman in her thirties with COVID-19, enrolled during active disease.

CDR3 residues: CASSLLQGYSGYTF. CDR3 bases: TGTGCCAGCAGCTTACTCCAGGGGTACAGTGGCTACACCTTC. The rearrangement uses TRBV5-4 and TRBJ1-2; D is possibly TRBD1 (6 bases). The ends were cut back, 2 bases at V and 7 bases at J, with 15 bases in the middle. Looked up from germline, CDR1 is SGHNT and CDR2 is YYREEE (reference sequence). The CDR3 spans 14 residues.